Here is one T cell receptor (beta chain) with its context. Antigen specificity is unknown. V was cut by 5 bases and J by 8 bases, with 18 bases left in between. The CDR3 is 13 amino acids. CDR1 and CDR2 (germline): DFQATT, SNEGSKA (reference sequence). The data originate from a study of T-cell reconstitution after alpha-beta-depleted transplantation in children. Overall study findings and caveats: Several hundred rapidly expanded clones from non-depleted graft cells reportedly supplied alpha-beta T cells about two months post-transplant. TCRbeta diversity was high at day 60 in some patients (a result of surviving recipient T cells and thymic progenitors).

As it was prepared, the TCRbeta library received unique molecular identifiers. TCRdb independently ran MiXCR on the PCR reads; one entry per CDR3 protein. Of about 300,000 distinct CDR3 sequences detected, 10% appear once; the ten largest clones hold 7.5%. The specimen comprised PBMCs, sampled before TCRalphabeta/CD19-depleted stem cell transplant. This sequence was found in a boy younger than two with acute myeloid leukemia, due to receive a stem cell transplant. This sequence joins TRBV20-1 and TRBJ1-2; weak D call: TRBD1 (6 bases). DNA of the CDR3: TGCAGTGCTGTTCCGGGACAAGGGACCGGCTACACCTTC. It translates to CSAVPGQGTGYTF.